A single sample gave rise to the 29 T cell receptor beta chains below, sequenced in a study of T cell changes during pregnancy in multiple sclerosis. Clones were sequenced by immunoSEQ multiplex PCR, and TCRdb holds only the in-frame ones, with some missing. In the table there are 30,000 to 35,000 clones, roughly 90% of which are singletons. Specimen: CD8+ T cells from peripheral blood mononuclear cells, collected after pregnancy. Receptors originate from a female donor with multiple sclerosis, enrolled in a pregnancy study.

The CDR3 DNA sequence: TGTGCCAGCATTAAACAGGGGGGTGACACTGAAGCTTTCTTT. It yields the protein CASIKQGGDTEAFF. The genes are TRBV6-5 and TRBJ1-1; the match to TRBD1 covers 8 bases. This CDR3 has 14 residues. The V gene's germline CDR1 is MNHEY and CDR2 SVGAGI. Trimming took 7 bases from V and 3 from J; bases not matched to a gene: 7.

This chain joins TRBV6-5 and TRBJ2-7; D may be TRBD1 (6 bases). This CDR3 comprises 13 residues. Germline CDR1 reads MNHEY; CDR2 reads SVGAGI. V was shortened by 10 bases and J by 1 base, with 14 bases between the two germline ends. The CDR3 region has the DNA TGTGCCACTCTCGGGACACCGTCCTACGAGCAGTACTTC. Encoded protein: CATLGTPSYEQYF.

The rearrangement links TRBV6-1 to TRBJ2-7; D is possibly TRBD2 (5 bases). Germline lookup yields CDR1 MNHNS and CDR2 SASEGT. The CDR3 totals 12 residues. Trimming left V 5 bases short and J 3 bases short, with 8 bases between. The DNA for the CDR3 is TGTGCCAGCAGTCACGGGGACTACGAGCAGTACTTC. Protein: CASSHGDYEQYF.

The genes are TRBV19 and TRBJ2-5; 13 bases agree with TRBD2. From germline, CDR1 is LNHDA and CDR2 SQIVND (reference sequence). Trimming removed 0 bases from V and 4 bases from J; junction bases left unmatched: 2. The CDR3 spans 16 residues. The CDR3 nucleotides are TGTGCCAGTAGTATAGATTGGACTAGCGGGGGAGAGACCCAGTACTTC. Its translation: CASSIDWTSGGETQYF. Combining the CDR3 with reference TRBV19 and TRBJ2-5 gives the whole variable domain DGGITQSPKYLFRKEGQNVTLSCEQNLNHDAMYWYRQDPGQGLRLIYYSQIVNDFQKGDIAEGYSVSREKKESFPLTVTSAQKNPTAFYLCASSIDWTSGGETQYFGPGTRLLVL.

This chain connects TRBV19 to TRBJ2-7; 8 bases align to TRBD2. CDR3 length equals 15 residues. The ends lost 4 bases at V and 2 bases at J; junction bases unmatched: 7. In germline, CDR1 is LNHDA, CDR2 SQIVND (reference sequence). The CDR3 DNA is TGTGCCAGTAGTAACGGACTAGCTGGGACCTACGAGCAGTACTTC. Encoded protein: CASSNGLAGTYEQYF.

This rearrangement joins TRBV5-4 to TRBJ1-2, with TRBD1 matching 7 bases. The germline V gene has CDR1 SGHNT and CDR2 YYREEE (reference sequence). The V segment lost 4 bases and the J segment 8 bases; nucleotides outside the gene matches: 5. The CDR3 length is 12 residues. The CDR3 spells CASSPTGVGYTF. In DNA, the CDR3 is TGTGCCAGCAGCCCCACAGGGGTCGGCTACACCTTC.

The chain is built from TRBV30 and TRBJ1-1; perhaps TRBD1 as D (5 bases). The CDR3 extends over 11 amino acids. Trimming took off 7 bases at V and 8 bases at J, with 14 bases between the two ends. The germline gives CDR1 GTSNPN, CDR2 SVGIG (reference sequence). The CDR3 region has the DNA TGTGCCTTTAATTCAGGGCAAGAAGCTTTCTTT. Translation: CAFNSGQEAFF. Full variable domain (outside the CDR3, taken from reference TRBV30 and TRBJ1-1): SQTIHQWPATLVQPVGSPLSLECTVEGTSNPNLYWYRQAAGRGLQLLFYSVGIGQISSEVPQNLSASRPQDRQFILSSKKLLLSDSGFYLCAFNSGQEAFFGQGTRLTVV.

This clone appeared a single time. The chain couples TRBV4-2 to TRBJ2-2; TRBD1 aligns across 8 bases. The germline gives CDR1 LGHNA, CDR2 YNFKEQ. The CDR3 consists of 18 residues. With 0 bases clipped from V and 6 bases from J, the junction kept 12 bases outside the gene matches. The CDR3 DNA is TGTGCCAGCAGCCAAGATCTCGTCAGGGGGCGTTCGGCCGGGGAGCTGTTTTTT. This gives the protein CASSQDLVRGRSAGELFF.

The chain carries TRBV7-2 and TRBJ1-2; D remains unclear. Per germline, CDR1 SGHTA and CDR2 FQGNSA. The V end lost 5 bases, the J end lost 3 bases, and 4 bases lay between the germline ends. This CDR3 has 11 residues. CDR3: CASSPDYGYTF. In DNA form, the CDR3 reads TGTGCCAGCAGCCCCGACTATGGCTACACCTTC.

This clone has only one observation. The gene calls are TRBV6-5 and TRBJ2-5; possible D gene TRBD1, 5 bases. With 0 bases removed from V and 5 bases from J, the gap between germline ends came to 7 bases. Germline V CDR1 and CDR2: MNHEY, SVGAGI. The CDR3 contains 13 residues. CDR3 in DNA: TGTGCCAGCAGTTACTCGGCAGGGGAGACCCAGTACTTC. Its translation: CASSYSAGETQYF.

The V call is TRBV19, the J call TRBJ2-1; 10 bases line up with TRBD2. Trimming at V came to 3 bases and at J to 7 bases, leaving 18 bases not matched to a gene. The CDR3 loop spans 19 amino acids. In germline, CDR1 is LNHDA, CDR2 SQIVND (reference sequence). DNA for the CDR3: TGTGCCAGTAGTATTGCCCCCGTACCACTAGCGGGATCTCTAAATGAGCAGTTCTTC. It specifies CASSIAPVPLAGSLNEQFF.

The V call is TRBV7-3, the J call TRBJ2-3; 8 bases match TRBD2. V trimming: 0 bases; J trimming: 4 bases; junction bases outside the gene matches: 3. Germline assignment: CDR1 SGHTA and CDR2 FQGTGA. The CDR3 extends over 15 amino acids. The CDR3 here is CASSLTGGAADTQYF. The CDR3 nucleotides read TGTGCCAGCAGCTTAACCGGGGGGGCCGCAGATACGCAGTATTTT.

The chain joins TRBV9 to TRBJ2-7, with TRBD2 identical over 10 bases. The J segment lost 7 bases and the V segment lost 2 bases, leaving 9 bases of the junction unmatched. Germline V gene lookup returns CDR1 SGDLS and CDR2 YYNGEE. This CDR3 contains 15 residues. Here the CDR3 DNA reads TGTGCCAGCAGCGTTTCTAGCGGGGGCCCCTCGGAGCAGTACTTC. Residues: CASSVSSGGPSEQYF.

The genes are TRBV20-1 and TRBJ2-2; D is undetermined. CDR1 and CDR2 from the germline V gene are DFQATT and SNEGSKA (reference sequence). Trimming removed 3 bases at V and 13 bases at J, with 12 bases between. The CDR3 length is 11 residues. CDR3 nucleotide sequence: TGCAGTGCTAGGACCGACAACGGGCTGTTTTTT. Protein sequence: CSARTDNGLFF.

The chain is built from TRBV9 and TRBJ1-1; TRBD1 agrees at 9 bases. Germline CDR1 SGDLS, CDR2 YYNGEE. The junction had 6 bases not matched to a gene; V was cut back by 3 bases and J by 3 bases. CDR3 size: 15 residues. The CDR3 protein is CASSDPRTGDTEAFF. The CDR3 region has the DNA TGTGCCAGCAGCGACCCCCGGACAGGGGACACTGAAGCTTTCTTT.

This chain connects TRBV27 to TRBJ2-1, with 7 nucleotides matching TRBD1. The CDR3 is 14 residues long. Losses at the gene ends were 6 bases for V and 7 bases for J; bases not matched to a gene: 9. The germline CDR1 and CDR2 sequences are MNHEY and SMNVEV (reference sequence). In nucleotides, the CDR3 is TGTGCCAGCAGACCTGCCGGGACAGAGAATGAGCAGTTCTTC. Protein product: CASRPAGTENEQFF.

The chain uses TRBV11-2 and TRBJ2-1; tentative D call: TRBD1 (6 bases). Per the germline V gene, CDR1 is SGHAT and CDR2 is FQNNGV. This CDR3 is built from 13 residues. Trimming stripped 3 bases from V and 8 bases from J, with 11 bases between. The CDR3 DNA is TGTGCCAGCAGCTTGGGGGCGCACGATGAGCAGTTCTTC. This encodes CASSLGAHDEQFF.

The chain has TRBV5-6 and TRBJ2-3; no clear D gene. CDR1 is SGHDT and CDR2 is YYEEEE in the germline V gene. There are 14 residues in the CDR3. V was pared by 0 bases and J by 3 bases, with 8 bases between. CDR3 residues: CASSLGAPTDTQYF. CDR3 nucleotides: TGTGCCAGCAGCTTGGGAGCCCCAACAGATACGCAGTATTTT.

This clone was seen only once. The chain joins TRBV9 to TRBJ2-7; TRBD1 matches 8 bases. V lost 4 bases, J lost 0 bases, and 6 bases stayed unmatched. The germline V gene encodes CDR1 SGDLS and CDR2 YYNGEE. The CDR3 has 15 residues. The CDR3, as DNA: TGTGCCAGCAGCCCTGACAGGGGACCCTCCTACGAGCAGTACTTC. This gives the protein CASSPDRGPSYEQYF. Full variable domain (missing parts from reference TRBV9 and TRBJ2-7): DSGVTQTPKHLITATGQRVTLRCSPRSGDLSVYWYQQSLDQGLQFLIQYYNGEERAKGNILERFSAQQFPDLHSELNLSSLELGDSALYFCASSPDRGPSYEQYFGPGTRLTVT.

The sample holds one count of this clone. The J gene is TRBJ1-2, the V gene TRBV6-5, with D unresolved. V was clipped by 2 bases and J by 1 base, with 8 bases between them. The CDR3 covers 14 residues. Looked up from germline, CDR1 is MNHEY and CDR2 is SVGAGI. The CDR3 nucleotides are TGTGCCAGCAGTTACGGAGCAAGTAACTATGGCTACACCTTC. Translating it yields CASSYGASNYGYTF.

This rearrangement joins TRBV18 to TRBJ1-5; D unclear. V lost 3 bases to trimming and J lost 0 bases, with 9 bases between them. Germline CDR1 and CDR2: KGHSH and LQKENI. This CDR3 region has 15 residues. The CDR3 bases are TGTGCCAGCTCACCCCGAGGAGATAGCAATCAGCCCCAGCATTTT. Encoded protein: CASSPRGDSNQPQHF.

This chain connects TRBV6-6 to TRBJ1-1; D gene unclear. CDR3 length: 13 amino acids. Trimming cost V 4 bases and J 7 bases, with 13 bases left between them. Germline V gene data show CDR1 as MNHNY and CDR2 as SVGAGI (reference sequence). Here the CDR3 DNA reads TGTGCCAGCAGTTTGGCGGCTACCCTTGAAGCTTTCTTT. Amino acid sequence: CASSLAATLEAFF.

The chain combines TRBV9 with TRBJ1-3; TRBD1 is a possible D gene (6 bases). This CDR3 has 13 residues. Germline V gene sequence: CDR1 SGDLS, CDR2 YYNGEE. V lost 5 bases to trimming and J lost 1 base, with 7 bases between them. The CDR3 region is CASRGASGNTIYF. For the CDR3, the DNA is TGTGCCAGCAGGGGGGCATCTGGAAACACCATATATTTT.

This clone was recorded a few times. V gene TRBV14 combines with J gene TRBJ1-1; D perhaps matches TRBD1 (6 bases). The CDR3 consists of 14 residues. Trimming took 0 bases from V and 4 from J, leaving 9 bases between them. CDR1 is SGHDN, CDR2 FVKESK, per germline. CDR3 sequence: CASSQDRGGTEAFF. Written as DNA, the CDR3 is TGTGCCAGCAGCCAAGACAGGGGTGGCACTGAAGCTTTCTTT.

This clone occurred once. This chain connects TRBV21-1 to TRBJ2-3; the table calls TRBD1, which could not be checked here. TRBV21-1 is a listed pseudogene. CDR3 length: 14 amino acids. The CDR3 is CASSPSGVADTQYF. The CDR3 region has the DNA TGTGCCAGCAGCCCTTCAGGGGTTGCAGATACGCAGTATTTT.

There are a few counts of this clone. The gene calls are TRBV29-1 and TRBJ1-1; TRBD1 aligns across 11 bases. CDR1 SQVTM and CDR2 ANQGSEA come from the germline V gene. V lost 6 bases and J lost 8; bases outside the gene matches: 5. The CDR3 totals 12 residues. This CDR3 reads CSVPGTGGEAFF. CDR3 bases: TGCAGCGTACCGGGGACAGGGGGAGAAGCTTTCTTT.

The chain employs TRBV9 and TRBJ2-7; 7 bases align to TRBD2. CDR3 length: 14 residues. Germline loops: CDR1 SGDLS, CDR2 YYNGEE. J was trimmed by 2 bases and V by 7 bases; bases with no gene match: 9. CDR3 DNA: TGTGCCAGCGGGGGGGGAGGGGACGCCTACGAGCAGTACTTC. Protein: CASGGGGDAYEQYF.

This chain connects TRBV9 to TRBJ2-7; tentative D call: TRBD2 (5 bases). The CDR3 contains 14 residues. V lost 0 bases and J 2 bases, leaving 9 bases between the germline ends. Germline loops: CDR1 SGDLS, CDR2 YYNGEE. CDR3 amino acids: CASSVEGGTYEQYF. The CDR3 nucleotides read TGTGCCAGCAGCGTAGAAGGAGGAACCTACGAGCAGTACTTC.

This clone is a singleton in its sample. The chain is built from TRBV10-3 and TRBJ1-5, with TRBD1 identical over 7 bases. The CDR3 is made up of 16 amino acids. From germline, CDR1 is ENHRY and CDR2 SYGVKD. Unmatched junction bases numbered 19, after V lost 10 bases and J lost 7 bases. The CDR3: CATRQGDVTSGQPQHF. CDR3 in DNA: TGTGCCACCAGGCAGGGGGACGTTACCTCGGGCCAGCCCCAGCATTTT.